This T cell receptor beta chain emerged from a study of siplizumab effects on memory and regulatory T cells. Study-wide points: Apparently more diverse than memory cells, naive T cells also seemed major alloresponse contributors. The Treg-derived share of mappable alloreactive CD4+ clones averaged roughly 64% with siplizumab and 25% to 30% in controls. Among sequences traceable to unstimulated CD4+ memory cells, alloreactive ones were significantly reduced by siplizumab. The alloreactive clones that mapped to unstimulated subsets made up only a minor fraction.

The V segment lost 4 bases and the J segment 4 bases; nucleotides outside the gene matches: 17. The CDR3 length is 19 residues. Germline-derived CDR1 and CDR2 are MDHEN and SYDVKM. This clone was detected only a few times. Antigen unknown. Produced via immunoSEQ multiplex PCR; TCRdb's table is partial and in-frame only. The sample comprises fewer than 70,000 clones, about 90% of which are singletons, and 1.7% rests with the top ten. The TCR was taken from a human donor in good health. Sequenced material: Tregs sorted from blood. V is TRBV28 and J is TRBJ2-3; 10 bases match TRBD2. The CDR3 reads CASSSLPPAGGPVADTQYF. DNA for the CDR3: TGTGCCAGCAGTTCCCTACCCCCAGCGGGAGGGCCTGTGGCAGATACGCAGTATTTT.